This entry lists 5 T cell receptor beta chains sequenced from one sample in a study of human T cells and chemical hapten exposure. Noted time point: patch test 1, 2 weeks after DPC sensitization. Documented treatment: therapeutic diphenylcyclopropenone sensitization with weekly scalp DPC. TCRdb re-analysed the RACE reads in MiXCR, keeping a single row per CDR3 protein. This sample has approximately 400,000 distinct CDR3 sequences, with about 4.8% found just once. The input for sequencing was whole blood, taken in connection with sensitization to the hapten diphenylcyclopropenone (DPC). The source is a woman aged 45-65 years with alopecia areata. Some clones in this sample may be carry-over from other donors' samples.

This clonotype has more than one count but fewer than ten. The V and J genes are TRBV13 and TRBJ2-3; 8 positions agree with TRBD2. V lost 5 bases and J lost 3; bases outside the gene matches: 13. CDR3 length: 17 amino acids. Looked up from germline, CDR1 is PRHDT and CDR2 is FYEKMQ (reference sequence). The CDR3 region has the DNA TGTGCCAGCAGCCGGGTCGGGACTAGTCTCGGGACAGATACGCAGTATTTT. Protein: CASSRVGTSLGTDTQYF.

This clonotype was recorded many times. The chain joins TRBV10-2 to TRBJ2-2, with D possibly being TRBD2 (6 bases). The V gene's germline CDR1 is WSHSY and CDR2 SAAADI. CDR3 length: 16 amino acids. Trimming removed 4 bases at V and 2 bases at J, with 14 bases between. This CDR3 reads CASSVTRDSNTGELFF. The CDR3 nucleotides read TGCGCCAGCAGTGTTACCCGGGACTCCAACACCGGGGAGCTGTTTTTT.

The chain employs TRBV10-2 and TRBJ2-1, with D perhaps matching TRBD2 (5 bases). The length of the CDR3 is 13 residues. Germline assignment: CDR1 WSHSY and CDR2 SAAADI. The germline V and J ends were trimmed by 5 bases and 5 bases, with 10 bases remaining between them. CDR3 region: CASSQTTNNEQFF. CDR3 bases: TGCGCCAGCAGTCAGACTACAAACAATGAGCAGTTCTTC.

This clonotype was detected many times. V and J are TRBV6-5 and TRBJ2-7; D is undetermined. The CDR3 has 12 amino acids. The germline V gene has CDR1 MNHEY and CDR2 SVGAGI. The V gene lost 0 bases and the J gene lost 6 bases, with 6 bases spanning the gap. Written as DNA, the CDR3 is TGTGCCAGCAGTTACTCGACGGGCGAGCAGTACTTC. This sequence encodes CASSYSTGEQYF.

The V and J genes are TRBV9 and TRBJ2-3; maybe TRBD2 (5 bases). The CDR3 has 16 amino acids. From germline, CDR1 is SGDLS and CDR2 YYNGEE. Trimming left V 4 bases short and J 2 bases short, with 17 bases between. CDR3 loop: CASSPGVAYNTDTQYF. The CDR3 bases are TGTGCCAGCAGCCCCGGGGTAGCGTATAACACAGATACGCAGTATTTT.